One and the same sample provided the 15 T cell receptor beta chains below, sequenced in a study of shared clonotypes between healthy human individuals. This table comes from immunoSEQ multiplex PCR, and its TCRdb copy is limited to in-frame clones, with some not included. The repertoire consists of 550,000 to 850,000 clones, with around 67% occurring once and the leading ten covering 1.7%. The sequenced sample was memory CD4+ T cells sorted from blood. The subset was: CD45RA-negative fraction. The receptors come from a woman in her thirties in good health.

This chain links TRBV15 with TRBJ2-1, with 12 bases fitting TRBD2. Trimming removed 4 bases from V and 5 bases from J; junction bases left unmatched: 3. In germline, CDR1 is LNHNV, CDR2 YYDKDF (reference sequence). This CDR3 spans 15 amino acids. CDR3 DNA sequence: TGTGCCACCAGCATGAGGACTAGCGGGAACAATGAGCAGTTCTTC. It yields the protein CATSMRTSGNNEQFF.

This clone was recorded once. Here the CDR3 reads CASSPRHSSYEQYF. The CDR3 DNA reads TGTGCCAGCAGCCCGCGACACAGCTCCTACGAGCAGTACTTC. This rearrangement joins TRBV9 to TRBJ2-7, with D uncertain. Germline V gene data show CDR1 as SGDLS and CDR2 as YYNGEE. V lost 4 bases to trimming and J lost 0 bases, with 11 bases between them. This CDR3 is built from 14 residues.

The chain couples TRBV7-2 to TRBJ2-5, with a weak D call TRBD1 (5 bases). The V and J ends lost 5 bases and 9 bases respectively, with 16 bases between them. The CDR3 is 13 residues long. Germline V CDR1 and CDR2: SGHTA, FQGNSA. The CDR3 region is CASSTGKDTPQYF. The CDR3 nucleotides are TGTGCCAGCAGCACCGGAAAGGACACACCCCAGTACTTC.

The CDR3 DNA reads as TGCGCCAGCAGCCAAGGGACCCAGGGAGGGGAAAAACTGTTTTTT. Its protein product is CASSQGTQGGEKLFF. The chain has TRBV4-1 and TRBJ1-4, with D tentatively TRBD1 (5 bases). Trimming left V 1 base short and J 8 bases short, with 14 bases between. The CDR3 length is 15 residues. The germline V gene has CDR1 MGHRA and CDR2 YSYEKL.

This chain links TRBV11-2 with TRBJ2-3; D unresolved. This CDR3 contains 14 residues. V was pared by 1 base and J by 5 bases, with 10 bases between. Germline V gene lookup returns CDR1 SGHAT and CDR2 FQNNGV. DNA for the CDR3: TGTGCCAGCAGCTTAGCGGGCGTAGGAGATACGCAGTATTTT. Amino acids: CASSLAGVGDTQYF. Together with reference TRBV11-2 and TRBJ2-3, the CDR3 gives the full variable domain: EAGVAQSPRYKIIEKRQSVAFWCNPISGHATLYWYQQILGQGPKLLIQFQNNGVVDDSQLPKDRFSAERLKGVDSTLKIQPAKLEDSAVYLCASSLAGVGDTQYFGPGTRLTVL.

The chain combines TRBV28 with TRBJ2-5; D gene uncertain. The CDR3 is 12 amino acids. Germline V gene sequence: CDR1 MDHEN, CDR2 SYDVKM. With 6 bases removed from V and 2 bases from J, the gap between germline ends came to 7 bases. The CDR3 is CASSVQQETQYF. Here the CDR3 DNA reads TGTGCCAGCAGCGTACAGCAAGAGACCCAGTACTTC. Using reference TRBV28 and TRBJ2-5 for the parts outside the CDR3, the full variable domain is DVKVTQSSRYLVKRTGEKVFLECVQDMDHENMFWYRQDPGLGLRLIYFSYDVKMKEKGDIPEGYSVSREKKERFSLILESASTNQTSMYLCASSVQQETQYFGPGTRLLVL.

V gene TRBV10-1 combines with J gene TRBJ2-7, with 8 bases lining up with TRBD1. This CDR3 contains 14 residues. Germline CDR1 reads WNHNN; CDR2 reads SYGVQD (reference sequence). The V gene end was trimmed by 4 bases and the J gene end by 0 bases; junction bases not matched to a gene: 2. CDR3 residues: CASSGTGNSYEQYF. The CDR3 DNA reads TGCGCCAGCAGTGGGACAGGGAACTCCTACGAGCAGTACTTC.

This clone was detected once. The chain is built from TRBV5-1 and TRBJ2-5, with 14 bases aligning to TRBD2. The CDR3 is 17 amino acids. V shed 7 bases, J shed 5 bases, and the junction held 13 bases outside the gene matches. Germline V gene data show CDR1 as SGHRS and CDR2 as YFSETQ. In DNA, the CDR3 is TGCGCCAGCCGGAGACTAGCGGGAGGGCCAGGCGGGGAGACCCAGTACTTC. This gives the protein CASRRLAGGPGGETQYF.

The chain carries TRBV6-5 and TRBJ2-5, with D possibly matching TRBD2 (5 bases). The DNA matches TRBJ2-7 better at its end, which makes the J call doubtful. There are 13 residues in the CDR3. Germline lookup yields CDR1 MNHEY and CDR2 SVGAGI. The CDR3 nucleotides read TGTGCCAGCAGAGGAGGACTGGGCCACGAGCAGTACTTC. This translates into CASRGGLGHEQYF.

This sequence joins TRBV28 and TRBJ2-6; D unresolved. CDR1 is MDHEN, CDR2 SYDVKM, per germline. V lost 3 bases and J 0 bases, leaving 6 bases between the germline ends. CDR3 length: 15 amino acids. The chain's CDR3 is CASSFYNSGANVLTF. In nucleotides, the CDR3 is TGTGCCAGCAGTTTTTACAACTCTGGGGCCAACGTCCTGACTTTC.

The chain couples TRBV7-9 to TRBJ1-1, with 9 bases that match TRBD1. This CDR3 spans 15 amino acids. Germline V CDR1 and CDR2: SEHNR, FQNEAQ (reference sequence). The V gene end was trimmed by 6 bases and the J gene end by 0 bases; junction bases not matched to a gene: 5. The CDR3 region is CASRGGQGMNTEAFF. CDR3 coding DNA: TGTGCCAGCAGGGGAGGACAGGGGATGAACACTGAAGCTTTCTTT.

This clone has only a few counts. The CDR3 region is CASRLDGSPNQPQHF. As DNA, the CDR3 is TGTGCCAGCAGATTGGACGGAAGCCCCAATCAGCCCCAGCATTTT. The chain links TRBV6-1 to TRBJ1-5; D remains unclear. The V gene's germline CDR1 is MNHNS and CDR2 SASEGT. This CDR3 spans 15 amino acids. The ends were cut back, 6 bases at V and 3 bases at J, with 15 bases in the middle.

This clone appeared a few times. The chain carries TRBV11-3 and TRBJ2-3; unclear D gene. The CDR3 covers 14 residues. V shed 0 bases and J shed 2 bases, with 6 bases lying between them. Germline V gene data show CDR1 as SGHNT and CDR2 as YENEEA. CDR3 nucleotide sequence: TGTGCCAGCAGCTTAGATGCCAACACAGATACGCAGTATTTT. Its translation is CASSLDANTDTQYF. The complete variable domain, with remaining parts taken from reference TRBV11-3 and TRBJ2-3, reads EAGVVQSPRYKIIEKKQPVAFWCNPISGHNTLYWYLQNLGQGPELLIRYENEEAVDDSQLPKDRFSAERLKGVDSTLKIQPAELGDSAVYLCASSLDANTDTQYFGPGTRLTVL.

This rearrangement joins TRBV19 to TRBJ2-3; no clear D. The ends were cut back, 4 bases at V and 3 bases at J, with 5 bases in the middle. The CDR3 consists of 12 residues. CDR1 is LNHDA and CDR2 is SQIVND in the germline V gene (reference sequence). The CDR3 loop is CASSTGTDTQYF. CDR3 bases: TGTGCCAGTAGTACCGGGACAGATACGCAGTATTTT.

The DNA of the CDR3 is TGTGCCAGCGGCCGGTTGGCCATCCCCTATGGCTACACCTTC. Its translation is CASGRLAIPYGYTF. The chain joins TRBV27 to TRBJ1-2, with D uncertain. V was trimmed by 8 bases and J by 4 bases, leaving 17 bases between them. Germline V gene sequence: CDR1 MNHEY, CDR2 SMNVEV (reference sequence). CDR3 length: 14 amino acids.